This T cell receptor beta chain is drawn from a study of blood T cell repertoires in COVID-19. The data were produced by immunoSEQ multiplex PCR, yet TCRdb's version contains in-frame clones alone and is incomplete. The table includes fewer than 200,000 clones, around 90% detected once. This CDR3 spans 12 amino acids. Germline V gene data show CDR1 as SGHNT and CDR2 as YENEEA. The germline V and J ends were trimmed by 6 bases and 8 bases, with 11 bases remaining between them. Individuals aged 18 to 89 years were recruited from some 26 US areas. Cohort allocation depended upon clinical history that participants reported.

Sample: PBMCs or T cells enriched from blood (not recorded which). The receptor was derived from a young woman who had recovered from COVID-19. The J gene is TRBJ2-1, the V gene TRBV11-3; D not resolved. The CDR3 DNA sequence: TGTGCCAGCAGTTCGAGTGAGCATGAGCAGTTCTTC. It yields the protein CASSSSEHEQFF.